The source of this T cell receptor (beta chain) is a study of blood T cell repertoires in COVID-19. Study-wide context: Spain, Italy and the United States supplied samples that represented acute and convalescent COVID-19. In each case, the material was cDNA or gDNA derived from T cells, B-cell-depleted T cells, or PBMCs.

Sequencing used immunoSEQ multiplex PCR; TCRdb keeps in-frame clones, though not all of them. Of 95,000 to 150,000 clones listed, about 79% are singletons. Sample: peripheral blood. The clonotype comes from a man aged 65 to 85 with acute or convalescent COVID-19.

The CDR3 DNA reads TGTGCCAGCAGCTTAGCGCCGACAGCACGGGGCACAGATACGCAGTATTTT. The encoded protein is CASSLAPTARGTDTQYF. This sequence joins TRBV7-2 and TRBJ2-3, with a weak D call TRBD1 (5 bases). There are 17 residues in the CDR3. Germline V gives CDR1 SGHTA, CDR2 FQGNSA. The V gene lost 0 bases and the J gene lost 1 base, with 14 bases spanning the gap.